This TCR beta chain was obtained from a study of blood T cell repertoires in COVID-19. As for the study in general: Researchers got acute and convalescent COVID-19 samples from the United States, Italy and Spain. Sample material is recorded as cDNA or gDNA derived from T cells, B-cell-depleted T cells, or PBMCs.

Authors' processing steps: Reference gene primers were amplified, and this amplification served to estimate nucleated cell counts. Sequencing used immunoSEQ multiplex PCR; TCRdb keeps in-frame clones, though not all of them. V and J calls and clone size are as listed in that table; D and trimming were resolved from the DNA. The sample lists about 99,000 clones, about 83% seen once, with 2% in the top ten. Sequenced: peripheral blood. The sequence came from a man in his 70s with active or convalescent COVID-19.

The CDR3 loop is CASSYPDSNEQFF. DNA of the CDR3: TGTGCCAGCAGCTATCCAGACAGCAATGAGCAGTTCTTC. The chain carries TRBV5-4 and TRBJ2-1; tentative D call: TRBD1 (5 bases). CDR3 length: 13 amino acids. Germline V gives CDR1 SGHNT, CDR2 YYREEE (reference sequence). The V end was cut by 3 bases, the J end by 6 bases, with 10 bases between.